Sequencing of this T cell receptor beta chain was carried out in a study of blood T cell repertoires in COVID-19. As for the study in general: PBMCs, B-cell-depleted T cells, or T cells were the source of the cDNA or gDNA that made up the material.

Germline trimming cut 7 bases from V and 4 bases from J; bases unmatched to any gene: 7. This CDR3 has 14 residues. Per germline, CDR1 LGHNT and CDR2 FRNRAP. The Seattle patients joined while their infection was active and were tracked longitudinally afterward. TCRdb's table, derived via immunoSEQ multiplex PCR, lists solely in-frame clones and lacks some. In the table there are about 230,000 clones, 85% to 90% of which are singletons. Sequenced material: peripheral blood. The chain combines TRBV12-5 with TRBJ1-2, with 9 bases that match TRBD1. The receptor's source is a man aged 45 to 65 with COVID-19, enrolled during active disease. CDR3 amino acids: CASAVDRGIYGYTF. In DNA form, the CDR3 reads TGTGCTAGTGCCGTCGACAGGGGGATCTATGGCTACACCTTC.